This T cell receptor beta chain is from a study of shared clonotypes between healthy human individuals. V was pared by 5 bases and J by 6 bases, with 9 bases between. This CDR3 contains 12 residues. Germline CDR1 is SNHLY and CDR2 is FYNNEI. Some clones are missing from TCRdb's copy, which holds only in-frame ones; the method was immunoSEQ multiplex PCR. The data contain about 2.4 million clones, under 95% of them singletons. This chain joins TRBV2 and TRBJ2-3; D unclear. The TCR was taken from a man aged 18-30 years in good health. Some clones in this sample may be carry-over from other donors' samples. Material: naive CD4+ T cells from PBMCs. The subset was: CD45RA+ positively selected. The chain's CDR3 is CASSTTRDTQYF. CDR3 coding DNA: TGTGCCAGCAGTACTACAAGGGATACGCAGTATTTT.